The 9 T cell receptor beta chains below all came from one sample that was sequenced in a study of blood T cell repertoires in COVID-19 (TCRdb year 2020). Libraries came from the immunoSEQ multiplex PCR assay. TCRdb stores this immuneACCESS table with in-frame sequences only. Part of the clones is absent; in the studies checked, under half of the shortfall reflects unresolved V genes, and no reason is known for the rest. Recorded for this sample are some 220,000 clones; around 80% of them occurred a single time. The top ten clonotypes cover about 7% of the sample. Material for sequencing was peripheral blood. All receptors derive from a woman in her seventies with acute or convalescent COVID-19.

This clone was detected only once. The rearrangement joins TRBV12-5 to TRBJ1-2; TRBD1 matches 7 bases. Germline CDR1 reads LGHNT; CDR2 reads FRNRAP. V lost 9 bases, J lost 3 bases, and 7 bases stayed unmatched. The length of the CDR3 is 13 residues. For the CDR3, the DNA is TGTGCTAGAACGACAGGGACGGACTATGGCTACACCTTC. Its translation is CARTTGTDYGYTF.

The chain recombines TRBV19 with TRBJ2-2; 8 nucleotides agree with TRBD1. The CDR3 covers 19 residues. The ends lost 2 bases at V and 4 bases at J; junction bases unmatched: 15. Germline assignment: CDR1 LNHDA and CDR2 SQIVND (reference sequence). CDR3 nucleotides: TGTGCCAGTAGTATACCCTCGTCACCCAGGGGGCGCGGCACCGGGGAGCTGTTTTTT. This codes for CASSIPSSPRGRGTGELFF.

This clone has a handful of counts. The rearrangement joins TRBV5-4 to TRBJ1-1; D gene unclear. Trimming removed 3 bases at V and 4 bases at J, with 10 bases between. Germline CDR1 reads SGHNT; CDR2 reads YYREEE (reference sequence). The CDR3 consists of 13 residues. The CDR3 reads CASSSTRTTEAFF. The CDR3 nucleotides read TGTGCCAGCAGCTCCACACGAACCACTGAAGCTTTCTTT.

This rearrangement joins TRBV5-8 to TRBJ2-4, with D perhaps TRBD1 (5 bases). The V gene lost 1 base and the J gene lost 6 bases, with 8 bases spanning the gap. The CDR3 runs to 13 residues. Germline V CDR1 and CDR2: SGHTS, YDEGEE. As DNA, the CDR3 is TGTGCCAGCAGCTTGCAGGGCGGAAACATTCAGTACTTC. It yields the protein CASSLQGGNIQYF.

The chain is built from TRBV21-1 and TRBJ1-1; the table's D call of TRBD1 was not tested on the DNA. TRBV21-1 is designated a pseudogene. This CDR3 comprises 20 residues. CDR3: CASSTNRGVRGRLENTEAFF. The CDR3 DNA sequence: TGTGCCAGCAGCACCAACAGGGGGGTAAGGGGTCGGTTGGAGAACACTGAAGCTTTCTTT.

V is TRBV6-5 and J is TRBJ2-1; the match to TRBD1 covers 8 bases. The CDR3 runs 14 residues. Germline values: CDR1 MNHEY, CDR2 SVGAGI. The trim removed 8 bases at V and 7 bases at J, leaving 10 bases unmatched. The CDR3 bases are TGTGCCAGCTGCCGGGACAGGTCCCAAAATGAGCAGTTCTTC. It encodes CASCRDRSQNEQFF.

The V call is TRBV5-1, the J call TRBJ1-4; D remains ambiguous. This CDR3 has 14 residues. Germline assignment: CDR1 SGHRS and CDR2 YFSETQ. The germline V and J ends were trimmed by 4 bases and 3 bases, with 10 bases remaining between them. The CDR3 sequence: CASSPRSANEKLFF. As DNA, the CDR3 is TGCGCCAGCAGCCCCCGTTCGGCTAATGAAAAACTGTTTTTT.

The gene calls are TRBV7-2 and TRBJ2-5; D gene uncertain. With 5 bases removed from V and 5 bases from J, the gap between germline ends came to 12 bases. The CDR3 spans 13 residues. Looked up from germline, CDR1 is SGHTA and CDR2 is FQGNSA. CDR3 bases: TGTGCCAGCAGCGCATCTCCCGCGGAGACCCAGTACTTC. Protein: CASSASPAETQYF.

V is TRBV7-3 and J is TRBJ2-3, with 10 bases fitting TRBD2. This CDR3 is built from 15 residues. CDR1 is SGHTA, CDR2 FQGTGA, per germline. V lost 3 bases, J lost 3 bases, and 3 bases stayed unmatched. This chain's CDR3 is CASSFSGGATDTQYF. DNA of the CDR3: TGTGCCAGCAGCTTCAGCGGGGGGGCAACAGATACGCAGTATTTT. Complete variable domain (other parts from reference TRBV7-3 and TRBJ2-3): GAGVSQTPSNKVTEKGKYVELRCDPISGHTALYWYRQSLGQGPEFLIYFQGTGAADDSGLPNDRFFAVRPEGSVSTLKIQRTERGDSAVYLCASSFSGGATDTQYFGPGTRLTVL.